This TCR beta chain is drawn from a study of memory CD4+ T cells and cytomegalovirus serostatus. General study results and limits: A US-trained random forest predicted CMV serostatus with median AUC around 0.91.

Germline values: CDR1 GTSNPN, CDR2 SVGIG (reference sequence). Trimming removed 1 base at V and 4 bases at J, with 17 bases between. The CDR3 has 16 residues. Single viable CD3+CD4+CD8-CD45RO+ cells were sorted as the memory CD4+ T cells. This clone was seen more than once but under ten times. Its antigen is not known. Original data processing: Out-of-frame sequences were removed, leaving around 2.2 million distinct TCRbeta sequences. Sequencing was performed with immunoSEQ multiplex PCR; in TCRdb, only in-frame clones are kept and a portion is missing. The V and J calls and clone size are taken from that table; D and trimming were inferred from the DNA. Among about 41,000 clones listed, about 85% were seen once.

This receptor was taken from an adult in good health and CMV-seronegative. The chain has TRBV30 and TRBJ1-5; D gene ambiguous. Input material: memory CD4+ T cells from blood. For the CDR3, the DNA is TGTGCCTGGAGTGCACAAGACTCGCTTGCTAATCAGCCCCAGCATTTT. Encoded protein: CAWSAQDSLANQPQHF. The complete variable domain, with remaining parts taken from reference TRBV30 and TRBJ1-5, reads SQTIHQWPATLVQPVGSPLSLECTVEGTSNPNLYWYRQAAGRGLQLLFYSVGIGQISSEVPQNLSASRPQDRQFILSSKKLLLSDSGFYLCAWSAQDSLANQPQHFGDGTRLSIL.